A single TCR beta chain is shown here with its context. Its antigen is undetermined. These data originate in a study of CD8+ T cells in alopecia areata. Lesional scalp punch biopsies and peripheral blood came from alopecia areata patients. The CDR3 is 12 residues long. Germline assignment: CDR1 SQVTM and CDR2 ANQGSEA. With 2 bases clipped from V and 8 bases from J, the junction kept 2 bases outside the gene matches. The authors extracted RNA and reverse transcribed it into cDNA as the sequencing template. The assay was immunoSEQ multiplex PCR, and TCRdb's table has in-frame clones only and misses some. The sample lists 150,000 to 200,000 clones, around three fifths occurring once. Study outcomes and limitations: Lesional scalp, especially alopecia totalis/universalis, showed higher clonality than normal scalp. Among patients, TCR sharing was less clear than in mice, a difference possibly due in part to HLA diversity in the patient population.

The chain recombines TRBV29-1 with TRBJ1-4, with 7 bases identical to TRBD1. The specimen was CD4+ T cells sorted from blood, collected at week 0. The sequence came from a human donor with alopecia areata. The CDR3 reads CSVETGEEKLFF. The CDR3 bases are TGCAGCGTTGAAACAGGGGAAGAAAAACTGTTTTTT.